This T cell receptor (beta chain) emerged from a study of blood T cell repertoires in COVID-19. Study details: Nucleic acid was either cDNA or gDNA, and it came from T cells, B-cell-depleted T cells, or PBMCs.

This table comes from immunoSEQ multiplex PCR, and its TCRdb copy is limited to in-frame clones, with some not included. The sample comprises 210,000 or so clones, roughly four fifths of which are singletons, and roughly 5% rests with the top ten. Input material: PBMCs or T cells enriched from blood (not recorded which). The receptor's source is a woman in her forties or fifties who had been exposed to COVID-19.

CDR3 in amino acids: CASSSIDSSQAFF. The CDR3, as DNA: TGCGCCAGCAGCTCAATTGACAGTTCCCAAGCTTTCTTT. The rearrangement links TRBV5-1 to TRBJ1-1, with D perhaps matching TRBD1 (5 bases). V was trimmed by 3 bases and J by 9 bases, leaving 15 bases between them. Looked up from germline, CDR1 is SGHRS and CDR2 is YFSETQ. The CDR3 contains 13 residues.